This T cell receptor beta chain was sequenced in a study of T cells in Graves' hyperthyroidism and ophthalmopathy. In its sample, this clonotype was seen a few times. What it binds is unknown. Mismatch with germline at one junction end may stem from a read error. The CDR3 is 15 residues long. Germline V gene data show CDR1 as MDHEN and CDR2 as SYDVKM. Amplified TCR beta CDR3 regions came from RNA transcripts. The HTBI primer set drove a first-round RT-PCR of the TCR CDR3. TCRdb itself ran the multiplex PCR reads through MiXCR, one entry per CDR3 protein. This table has some 690,000 distinct CDR3 sequences, approximately 15% appearing once. General study results and limits: Before onset, by a median of about seven months, the model predicted ophthalmopathy.

Sequenced: blood. The chain has TRBV28 and TRBJ2-1; D is perhaps TRBD1 or TRBD2 (5 bases each). The clonotype comes from a man in his fifties or sixties with Graves' hyperthyroidism. The CDR3 DNA reads TGTGCCAGCAGTCCCTTAGCCGGGACCCTCAATGAGCTGTTCTTC. Translated: CASSPLAGTLNELFF.